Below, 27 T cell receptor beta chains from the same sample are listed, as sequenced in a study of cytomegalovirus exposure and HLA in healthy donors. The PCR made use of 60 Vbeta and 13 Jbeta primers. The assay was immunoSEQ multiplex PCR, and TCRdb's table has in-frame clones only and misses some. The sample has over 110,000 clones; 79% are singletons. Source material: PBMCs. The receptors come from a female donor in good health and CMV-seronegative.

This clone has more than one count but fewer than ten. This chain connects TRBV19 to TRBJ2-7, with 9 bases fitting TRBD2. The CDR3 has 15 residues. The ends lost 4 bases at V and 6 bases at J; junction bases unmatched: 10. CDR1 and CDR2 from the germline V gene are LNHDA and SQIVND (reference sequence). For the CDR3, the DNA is TGTGCCAGTAGTACGGCGGGGGGGAGAGGTTCCGAGCAGTACTTC. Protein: CASSTAGGRGSEQYF. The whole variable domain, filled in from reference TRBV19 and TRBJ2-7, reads DGGITQSPKYLFRKEGQNVTLSCEQNLNHDAMYWYRQDPGQGLRLIYYSQIVNDFQKGDIAEGYSVSREKKESFPLTVTSAQKNPTAFYLCASSTAGGRGSEQYFGPGTRLTVT.

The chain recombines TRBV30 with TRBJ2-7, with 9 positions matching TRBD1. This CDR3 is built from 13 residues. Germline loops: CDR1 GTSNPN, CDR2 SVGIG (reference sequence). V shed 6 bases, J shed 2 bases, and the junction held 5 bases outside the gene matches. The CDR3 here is CACQDRGPYEQYF. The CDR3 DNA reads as TGTGCCTGCCAGGACAGGGGCCCCTACGAGCAGTACTTC. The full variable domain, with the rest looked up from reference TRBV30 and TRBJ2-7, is SQTIHQWPATLVQPVGSPLSLECTVEGTSNPNLYWYRQAAGRGLQLLFYSVGIGQISSEVPQNLSASRPQDRQFILSSKKLLLSDSGFYLCACQDRGPYEQYFGPGTRLTVT.

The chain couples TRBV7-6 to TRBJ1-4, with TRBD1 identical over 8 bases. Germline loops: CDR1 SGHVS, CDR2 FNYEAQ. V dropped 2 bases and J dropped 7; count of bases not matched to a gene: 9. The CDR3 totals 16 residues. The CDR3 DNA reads TGTGCCAGCAGCTTATGGGGAACTGACAGGGGTGAAAAACTGTTTTTT. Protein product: CASSLWGTDRGEKLFF.

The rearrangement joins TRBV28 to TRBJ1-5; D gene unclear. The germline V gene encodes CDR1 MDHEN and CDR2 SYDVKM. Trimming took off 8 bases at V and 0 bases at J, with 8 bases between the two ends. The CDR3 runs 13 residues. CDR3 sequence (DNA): TGTGCCAGCTTGAGGGTTAGCAATCAGCCCCAGCATTTT. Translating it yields CASLRVSNQPQHF.

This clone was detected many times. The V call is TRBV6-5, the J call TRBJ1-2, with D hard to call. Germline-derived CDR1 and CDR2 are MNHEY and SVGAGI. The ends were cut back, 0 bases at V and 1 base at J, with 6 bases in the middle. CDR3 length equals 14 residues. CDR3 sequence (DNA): TGTGCCAGCAGTTACTCTCCCAGTAACTATGGCTACACCTTC. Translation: CASSYSPSNYGYTF.

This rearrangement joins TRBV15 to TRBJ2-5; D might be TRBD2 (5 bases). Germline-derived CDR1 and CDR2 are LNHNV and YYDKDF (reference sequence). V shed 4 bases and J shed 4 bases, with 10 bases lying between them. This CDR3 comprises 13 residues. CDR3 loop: CATSNREGETQYF. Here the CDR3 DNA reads TGTGCCACCAGCAACCGGGAAGGAGAGACCCAGTACTTC.

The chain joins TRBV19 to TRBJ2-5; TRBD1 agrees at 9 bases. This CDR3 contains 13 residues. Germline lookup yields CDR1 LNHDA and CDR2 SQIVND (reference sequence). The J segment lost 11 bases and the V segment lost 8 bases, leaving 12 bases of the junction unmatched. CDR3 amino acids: CASAGTGPGEQYF. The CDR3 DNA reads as TGTGCCAGTGCGGGGACAGGGCCGGGGGAGCAGTACTTC.

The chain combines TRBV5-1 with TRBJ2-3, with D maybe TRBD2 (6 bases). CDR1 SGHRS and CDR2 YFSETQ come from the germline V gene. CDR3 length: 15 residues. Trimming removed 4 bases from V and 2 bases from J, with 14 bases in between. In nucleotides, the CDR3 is TGCGCCAGCAGCCGGGCCGGGGGAGACACAGATACGCAGTATTTT. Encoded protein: CASSRAGGDTDTQYF.

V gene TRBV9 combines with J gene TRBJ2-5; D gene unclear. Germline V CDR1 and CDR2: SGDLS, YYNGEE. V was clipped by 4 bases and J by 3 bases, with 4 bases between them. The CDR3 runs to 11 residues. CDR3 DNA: TGTGCCAGCAGCCGGGAAGAGACCCAGTACTTC. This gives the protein CASSREETQYF. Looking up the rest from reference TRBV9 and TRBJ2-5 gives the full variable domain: DSGVTQTPKHLITATGQRVTLRCSPRSGDLSVYWYQQSLDQGLQFLIQYYNGEERAKGNILERFSAQQFPDLHSELNLSSLELGDSALYFCASSREETQYFGPGTRLLVL.

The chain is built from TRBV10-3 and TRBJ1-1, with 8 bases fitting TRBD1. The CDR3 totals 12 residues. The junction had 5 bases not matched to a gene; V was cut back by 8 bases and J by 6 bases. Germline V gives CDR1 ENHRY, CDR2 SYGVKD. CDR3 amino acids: CAIQDRAAEAFF. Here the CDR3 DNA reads TGTGCCATCCAGGACAGGGCGGCTGAAGCTTTCTTT.

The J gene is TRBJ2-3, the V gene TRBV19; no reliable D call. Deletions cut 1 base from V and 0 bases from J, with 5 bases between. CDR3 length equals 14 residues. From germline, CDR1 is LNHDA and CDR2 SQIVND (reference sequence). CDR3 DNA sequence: TGTGCCAGTAGTATAGTAGAGAGCACAGATACGCAGTATTTT. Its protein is CASSIVESTDTQYF.

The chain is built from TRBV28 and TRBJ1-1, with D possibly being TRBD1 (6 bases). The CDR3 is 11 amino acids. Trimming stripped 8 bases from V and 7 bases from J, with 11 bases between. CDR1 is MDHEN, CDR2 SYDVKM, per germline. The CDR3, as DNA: TGTGCCAGCCATTTACAGGGTGAAGCTTTCTTT. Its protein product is CASHLQGEAFF. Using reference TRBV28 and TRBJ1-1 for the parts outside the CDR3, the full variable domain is DVKVTQSSRYLVKRTGEKVFLECVQDMDHENMFWYRQDPGLGLRLIYFSYDVKMKEKGDIPEGYSVSREKKERFSLILESASTNQTSMYLCASHLQGEAFFGQGTRLTVV.

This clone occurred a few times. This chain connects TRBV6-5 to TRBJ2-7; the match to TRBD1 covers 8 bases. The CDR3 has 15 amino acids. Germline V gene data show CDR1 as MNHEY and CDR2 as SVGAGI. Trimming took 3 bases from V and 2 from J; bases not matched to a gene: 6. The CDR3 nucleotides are TGTGCCAGCAGTTATGTGACAGGGGACCCCTACGAGCAGTACTTC. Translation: CASSYVTGDPYEQYF.

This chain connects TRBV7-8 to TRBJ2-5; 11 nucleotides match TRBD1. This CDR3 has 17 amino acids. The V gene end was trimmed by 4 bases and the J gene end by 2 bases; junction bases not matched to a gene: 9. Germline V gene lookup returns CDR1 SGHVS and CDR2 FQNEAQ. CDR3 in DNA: TGTGCCAGCAGCTCCATACCGGGACAGGGGGGTCAAGAGACCCAGTACTTC. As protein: CASSSIPGQGGQETQYF.

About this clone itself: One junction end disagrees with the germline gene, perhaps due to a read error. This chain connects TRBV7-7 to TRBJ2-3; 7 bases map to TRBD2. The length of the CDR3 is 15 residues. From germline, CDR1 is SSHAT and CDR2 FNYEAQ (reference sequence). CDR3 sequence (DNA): TGTGCTAGCAGCTTAGGATCGGGAGGCATAGATACGCAGTATTTT. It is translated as CASSLGSGGIDTQYF.

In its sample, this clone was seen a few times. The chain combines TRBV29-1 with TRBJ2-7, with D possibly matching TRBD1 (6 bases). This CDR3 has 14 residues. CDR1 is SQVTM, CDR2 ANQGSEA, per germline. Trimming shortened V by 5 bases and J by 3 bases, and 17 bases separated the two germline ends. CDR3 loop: CSVPLSGDDYEQYF. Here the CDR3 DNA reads TGCAGCGTTCCCCTTTCAGGGGACGACTACGAGCAGTACTTC.

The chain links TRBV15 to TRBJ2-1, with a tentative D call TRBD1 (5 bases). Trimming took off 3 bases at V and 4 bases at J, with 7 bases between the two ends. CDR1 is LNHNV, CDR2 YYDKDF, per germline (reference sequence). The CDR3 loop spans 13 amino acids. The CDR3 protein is CATSRTVYNEQFF. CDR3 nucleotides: TGTGCCACCAGCAGGACAGTATACAATGAGCAGTTCTTC.

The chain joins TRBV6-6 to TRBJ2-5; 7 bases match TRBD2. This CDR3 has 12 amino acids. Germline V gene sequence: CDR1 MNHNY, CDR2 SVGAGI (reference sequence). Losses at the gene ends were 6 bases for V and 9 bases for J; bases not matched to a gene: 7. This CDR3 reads CASSQERGSQYF. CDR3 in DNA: TGTGCCAGCAGCCAGGAGCGGGGTTCCCAGTACTTC.

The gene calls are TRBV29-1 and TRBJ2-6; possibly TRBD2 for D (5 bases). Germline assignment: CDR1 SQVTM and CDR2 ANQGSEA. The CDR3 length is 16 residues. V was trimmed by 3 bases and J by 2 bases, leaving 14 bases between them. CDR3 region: CSVEEEGDPGANVLTF. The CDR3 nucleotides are TGCAGCGTTGAGGAAGAGGGAGACCCTGGGGCCAACGTCCTGACTTTC.

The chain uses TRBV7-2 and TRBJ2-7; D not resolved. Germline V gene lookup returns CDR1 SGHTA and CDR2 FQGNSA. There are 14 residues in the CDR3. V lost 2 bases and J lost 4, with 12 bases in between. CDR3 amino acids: CASSLRSGQYEQYF. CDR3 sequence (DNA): TGTGCCAGCAGCTTAAGGTCGGGTCAGTACGAGCAGTACTTC.

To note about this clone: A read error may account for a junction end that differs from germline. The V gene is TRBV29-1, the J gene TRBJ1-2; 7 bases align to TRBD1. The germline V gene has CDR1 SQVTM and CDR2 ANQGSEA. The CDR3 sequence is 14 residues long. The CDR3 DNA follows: TGCAGCGTTGAAGGGGGACAGACTAACTATGGCTACGCCTTC. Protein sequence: CSVEGGQTNYGYAF. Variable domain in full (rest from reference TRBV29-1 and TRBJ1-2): SAVISQKPSRDICQRGTSLTIQCQVDSQVTMMFWYRQQPGQSLTLIATANQGSEATYESGFVIDKFPISRPNLTFSTLTVSNMSPEDSSIYLCSVEGGQTNYGYAFGSGTRLTVV.

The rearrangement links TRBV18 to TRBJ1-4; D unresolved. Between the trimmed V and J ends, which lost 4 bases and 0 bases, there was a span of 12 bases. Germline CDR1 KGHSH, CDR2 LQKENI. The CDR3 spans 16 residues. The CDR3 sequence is CASSQGVPATNEKLFF. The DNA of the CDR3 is TGTGCCAGCTCACAGGGAGTCCCCGCAACTAATGAAAAACTGTTTTTT. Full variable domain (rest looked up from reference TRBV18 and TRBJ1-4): NAGVMQNPRHLVRRRGQEARLRCSPMKGHSHVYWYRQLPEEGLKFMVYLQKENIIDESGMPKERFSAEFPKEGPSILRIQQVVRGDSAAYFCASSQGVPATNEKLFFGSGTQLSVL.

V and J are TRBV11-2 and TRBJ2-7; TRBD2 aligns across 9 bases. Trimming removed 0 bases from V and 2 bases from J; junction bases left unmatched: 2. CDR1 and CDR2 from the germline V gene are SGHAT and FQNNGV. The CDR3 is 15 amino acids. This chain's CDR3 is CASSLDSGGTYEQYF. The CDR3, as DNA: TGTGCCAGCAGCTTAGATAGCGGGGGTACCTACGAGCAGTACTTC.

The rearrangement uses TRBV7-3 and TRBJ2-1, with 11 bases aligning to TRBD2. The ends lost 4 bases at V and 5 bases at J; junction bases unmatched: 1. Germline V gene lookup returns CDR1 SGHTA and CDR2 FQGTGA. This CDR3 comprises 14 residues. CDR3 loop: CASSSSGGNNEQFF. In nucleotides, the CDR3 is TGTGCCAGCAGCTCTAGCGGGGGGAACAATGAGCAGTTCTTC.

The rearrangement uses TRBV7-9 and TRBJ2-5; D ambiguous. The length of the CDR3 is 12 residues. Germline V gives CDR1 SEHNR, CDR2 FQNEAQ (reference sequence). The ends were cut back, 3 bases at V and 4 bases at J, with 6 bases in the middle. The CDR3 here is CASSFQSETQYF. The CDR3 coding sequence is TGTGCCAGCAGCTTCCAGTCAGAGACCCAGTACTTC.

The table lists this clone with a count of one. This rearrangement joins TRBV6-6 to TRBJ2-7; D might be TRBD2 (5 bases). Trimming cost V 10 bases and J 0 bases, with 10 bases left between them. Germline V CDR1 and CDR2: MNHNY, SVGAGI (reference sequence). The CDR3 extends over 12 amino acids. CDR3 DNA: TGTGCCACCGGGGAAAGCTCCTACGAGCAGTACTTC. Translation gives CATGESSYEQYF.

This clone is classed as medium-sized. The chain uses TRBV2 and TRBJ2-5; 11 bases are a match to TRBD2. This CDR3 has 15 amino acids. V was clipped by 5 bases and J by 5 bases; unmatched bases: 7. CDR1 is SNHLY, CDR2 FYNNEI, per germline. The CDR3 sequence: CASSSIAGGPETQYF. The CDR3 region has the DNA TGTGCCAGCAGTAGTATAGCGGGGGGGCCTGAGACCCAGTACTTC.